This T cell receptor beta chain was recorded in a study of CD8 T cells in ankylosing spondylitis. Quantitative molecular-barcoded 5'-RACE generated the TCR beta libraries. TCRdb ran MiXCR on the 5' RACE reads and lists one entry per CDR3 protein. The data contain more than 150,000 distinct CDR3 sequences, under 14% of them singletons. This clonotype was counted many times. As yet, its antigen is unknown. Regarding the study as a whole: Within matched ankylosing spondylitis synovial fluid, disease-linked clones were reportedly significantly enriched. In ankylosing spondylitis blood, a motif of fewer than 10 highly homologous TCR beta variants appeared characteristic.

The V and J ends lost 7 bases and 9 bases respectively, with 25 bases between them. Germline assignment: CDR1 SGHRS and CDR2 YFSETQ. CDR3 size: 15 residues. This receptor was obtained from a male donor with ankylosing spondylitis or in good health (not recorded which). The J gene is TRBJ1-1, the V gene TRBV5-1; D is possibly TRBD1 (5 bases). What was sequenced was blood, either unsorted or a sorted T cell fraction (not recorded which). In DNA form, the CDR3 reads TGCGCCAGCGGATTGCAGAGAGCAGGGCTGCCGAAAGCTTTCTTT. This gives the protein CASGLQRAGLPKAFF.